This section outlines one TCR beta chain sequence together with its context. Original methodology: Reference gene primers were amplified, and this amplification served to estimate nucleated cell counts. This table comes from immunoSEQ multiplex PCR, and its TCRdb copy is limited to in-frame clones, with some not included. V and J calls and clone size follow that table, whereas D and trimming were derived from the DNA. The repertoire includes roughly 220,000 clones, around 84% of them detected once, and nearly 20% sits in the top ten. CDR3 length: 15 residues. Germline V gene data show CDR1 as MNHNS and CDR2 as SASEGT. V shed 5 bases and J shed 0 bases, with 13 bases lying between them. These data originate in a study of blood T cell repertoires in COVID-19. In the study overall: Specimens from acute and convalescent COVID-19 originated in the United States, Italy and Spain.

The sample comprised peripheral blood. The receptor was isolated from a man aged 30-40 years with active or convalescent COVID-19. The genes are TRBV6-1 and TRBJ1-2; D call uncertain. The CDR3 here is CASSLYAEANYGYTF. DNA of the CDR3: TGTGCCAGCAGTCTTTACGCTGAGGCTAACTATGGCTACACCTTC.